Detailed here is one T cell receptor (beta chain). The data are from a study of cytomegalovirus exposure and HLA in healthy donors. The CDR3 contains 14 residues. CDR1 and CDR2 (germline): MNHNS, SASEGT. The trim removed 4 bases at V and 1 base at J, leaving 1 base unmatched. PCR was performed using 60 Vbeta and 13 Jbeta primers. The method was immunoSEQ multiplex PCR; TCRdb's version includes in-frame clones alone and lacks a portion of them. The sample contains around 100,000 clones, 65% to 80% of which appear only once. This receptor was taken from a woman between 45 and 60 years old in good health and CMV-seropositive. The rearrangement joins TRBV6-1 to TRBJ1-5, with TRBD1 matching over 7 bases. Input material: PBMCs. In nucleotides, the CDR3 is TGTGCCAGCAGTGCACAGGGGAGCAATCAGCCCCAGCATTTT. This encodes CASSAQGSNQPQHF.